These 24 T cell receptor beta chains share one sample of origin, sequenced in a study of circulating CD8 cells and anti-PD-1 response in melanoma. Sorting of live CD3+CD8+TCRalphabeta+ cells by PD-1 and/or TIGIT gave four subsets. The QIAseq Immune Repertoire TCR panel built the libraries from about 14 ng of total RNA. MiXCR, run by TCRdb on the reads, gives a single entry per CDR3 protein. The table records approximately 310 distinct CDR3 sequences, about 4.1% of them present only once. Material: CD8+ T cells from PBMCs, obtained at baseline or after one month of anti-PD-1 therapy (not recorded which). These receptors originate from a human donor with melanoma.

By proportion, this clonotype is large. The chain joins TRBV28 to TRBJ2-7; TRBD1 is a possible D gene (6 bases). The CDR3 totals 16 residues. The germline V gene has CDR1 MDHEN and CDR2 SYDVKM. Between the trimmed V and J ends, which lost 0 bases and 3 bases, there was a span of 15 bases. CDR3: CASSLWGHQALYEQYF. CDR3 coding DNA: TGTGCCAGCAGTTTATGGGGACACCAGGCCCTCTACGAGCAGTACTTC.

In this sample, this clonotype is large. This sequence joins TRBV25-1 and TRBJ2-7; D ambiguous. The CDR3 runs to 12 residues. CDR1 is MGHDK, CDR2 SYGVNS, per germline. With 1 base removed from V and 5 bases from J, the gap between germline ends came to 6 bases. The CDR3 DNA reads TGTGCCAGCAGTGAATTGATCCACGAGCAGTACTTC. Translated, it gives CASSELIHEQYF.

Relative to its sample, this clonotype is large. The V and J genes are TRBV7-2 and TRBJ2-5; D gene uncertain. Between the trimmed V and J ends, which lost 1 base and 5 bases, there was a span of 8 bases. In germline, CDR1 is SGHTA, CDR2 FQGNSA. The CDR3 spans 13 residues. The CDR3 protein is CASSLEVVETQYF. CDR3 sequence (DNA): TGTGCCAGCAGCTTAGAAGTGGTGGAGACCCAGTACTTC.

Judged by abundance, this clonotype is medium-sized (0.01 to 0.1%). The chain is built from TRBV29-1 and TRBJ1-3; D not resolved. From germline, CDR1 is SQVTM and CDR2 ANQGSEA. The CDR3 has 12 residues. V lost 5 bases and J 8 bases, leaving 13 bases between the germline ends. In DNA, the CDR3 is TGCAGCGTTTCTTTCGGGGAGGACACCATATATTTT. Its protein product is CSVSFGEDTIYF.

Judged by abundance, this clonotype is large. The chain carries TRBV2 and TRBJ2-4, with TRBD2 as a possible D gene (6 bases). V was pared by 2 bases and J by 9 bases, with 11 bases between. Germline V gene lookup returns CDR1 SNHLY and CDR2 FYNNEI. This CDR3 region has 13 residues. The CDR3 DNA reads as TGTGCCAGCAGTGAAATCCAGGGAGGCATTCAGTACTTC. Its protein product is CASSEIQGGIQYF.

By share of the sample, this clonotype is large. The gene calls are TRBV29-1 and TRBJ2-1, with 11 positions matching TRBD2. The CDR3 sequence is 14 residues long. The V gene end was trimmed by 6 bases and the J gene end by 7 bases; junction bases not matched to a gene: 8. From germline, CDR1 is SQVTM and CDR2 ANQGSEA. The CDR3 sequence: CSVDGLAGANEQFF. Written as DNA, the CDR3 is TGCAGCGTAGACGGACTAGCGGGTGCTAATGAGCAGTTCTTC.

By share of the sample, this clonotype is large. The chain couples TRBV19 to TRBJ2-1; 7 bases are shared with TRBD2. Germline V gene sequence: CDR1 LNHDA, CDR2 SQIVND (reference sequence). With V trimmed by 3 bases and J by 8 bases, 7 bases remained unmatched. The CDR3 is 14 residues long. In DNA, the CDR3 is TGTGCCAGTAGTATGGGGGACTATTGGGATGAGCAGTTCTTC. Translated, it gives CASSMGDYWDEQFF.

By share, this clonotype counts as medium-sized. V and J are TRBV19 and TRBJ1-1; D might be TRBD1 (6 bases). With 5 bases removed from V and 6 bases from J, the gap between germline ends came to 16 bases. In germline, CDR1 is LNHDA, CDR2 SQIVND (reference sequence). The CDR3 runs 14 residues. The CDR3 is CASSAATGLPEAFF. The CDR3 DNA is TGTGCCAGTAGTGCCGCGACAGGTCTACCTGAAGCTTTCTTT.

This clonotype is judged large (0.1 to 1%). The chain links TRBV25-1 to TRBJ1-4; D gene ambiguous. CDR3 length: 13 amino acids. V was clipped by 4 bases and J by 0 bases, with 3 bases between them. CDR1 is MGHDK and CDR2 is SYGVNS in the germline V gene. CDR3: CASSVTTNEKLFF. In nucleotides, the CDR3 is TGTGCCAGCAGTGTAACAACTAATGAAAAACTGTTTTTT.

This clonotype is labeled large. The CDR3 loop reads CASSLLRSGGLSSTDTQYF. The CDR3 DNA follows: TGTGCCAGCAGCCTCCTGAGAAGCGGGGGGCTTTCTAGCACAGATACGCAGTATTTT. The chain links TRBV27 to TRBJ2-3, with 9 bases lining up with TRBD2. The J segment lost 0 bases and the V segment lost 6 bases, leaving 16 bases of the junction unmatched. Germline-derived CDR1 and CDR2 are MNHEY and SMNVEV (reference sequence). The CDR3 runs 19 residues.

By sample fraction, this clonotype is large. The chain has TRBV27 and TRBJ2-2; D is unclear. Germline V gives CDR1 MNHEY, CDR2 SMNVEV (reference sequence). The CDR3 has 12 residues. V shed 2 bases and J shed 3 bases, with 1 base lying between them. This CDR3 is CASSLHTGELFF. The CDR3 coding sequence is TGTGCCAGCAGTTTACACACCGGGGAGCTGTTTTTT.

This clonotype was found a few times. This chain connects TRBV19 to TRBJ1-6; 7 bases are shared with TRBD1. CDR1 and CDR2 (germline): LNHDA, SQIVND (reference sequence). The CDR3 sequence is 16 residues long. The V segment lost 6 bases and the J segment 9 bases; nucleotides outside the gene matches: 14. CDR3 sequence (DNA): TGTGCCAGTAGCAGAGCGTCCGGGACAGTCCTTTCACCCCTCCACTTT. Amino acids: CASSRASGTVLSPLHF.

By share, this clonotype ranks as large. V usage is TRBV29-1 and J usage is TRBJ2-2; perhaps D is TRBD1 or TRBD2 (5 bases each). V gave up 6 bases and J gave up 2 bases, with 19 bases separating them. CDR1 and CDR2 from the germline V gene are SQVTM and ANQGSEA. The CDR3 has 16 amino acids. The CDR3 here is CSVGFSDRANTGELFF. The CDR3 DNA reads as TGCAGCGTGGGATTTAGCGACAGAGCAAACACCGGGGAGCTGTTTTTT.

By share of the sample, this clonotype is large (0.1 to 1%). This CDR3 is CASSLQGNTGELFF. In DNA form, the CDR3 reads TGCGCCAGCAGCCTACAGGGGAACACCGGGGAGCTGTTTTTT. The chain recombines TRBV4-1 with TRBJ2-2; D perhaps matches TRBD1 (6 bases). V gave up 4 bases and J gave up 1 base, with 7 bases separating them. The CDR3 contains 14 residues. Germline V CDR1 and CDR2: MGHRA, YSYEKL.

This clonotype qualifies as large. This sequence joins TRBV27 and TRBJ2-4; TRBD2 matches at 10 bases. The CDR3 totals 16 residues. The germline V gene encodes CDR1 MNHEY and CDR2 SMNVEV (reference sequence). After removal of 5 bases from V and 2 bases from J, the junction contained 6 bases not matched to a gene. CDR3 sequence: CASSPAAGGPKNIQYF. The CDR3 DNA reads as TGTGCCAGCAGTCCGGCAGCGGGGGGGCCCAAAAACATTCAGTACTTC.

This clonotype rates as medium-sized (0.01 to 0.1%). J is TRBJ2-1 and V is TRBV20-1; 8 bases are shared with TRBD2. The CDR3 is 16 residues long. Unmatched junction bases numbered 7, after V lost 0 bases and J lost 3 bases. The germline CDR1 and CDR2 sequences are DFQATT and SNEGSKA (reference sequence). The CDR3 reads CSARDLTGGLYNEQFF. CDR3 DNA: TGCAGTGCTAGAGACCTCACGGGAGGGCTCTACAATGAGCAGTTCTTC.

By proportion, this clonotype is large (0.1 to 1%). The V gene is TRBV6-6, the J gene TRBJ1-5, with a weak D call TRBD1 (6 bases). V dropped 5 bases and J dropped 6 bases, with 11 bases sitting between them. The CDR3 consists of 13 residues. Germline assignment: CDR1 MNHNY and CDR2 SVGAGI (reference sequence). In nucleotides, the CDR3 is TGTGCCAGCAGTCTACAGGGAACTCAGCCCCAGCATTTT. Amino acid sequence: CASSLQGTQPQHF.

In this sample, this clonotype is large. The V gene is TRBV29-1, the J gene TRBJ1-2; 9 nucleotides line up with TRBD1. The CDR3 is 15 residues long. V trimming: 8 bases; J trimming: 1 base; junction bases outside the gene matches: 11. Germline assignment: CDR1 SQVTM and CDR2 ANQGSEA. For the CDR3, the DNA is TGCAGCTCAAGAACGGGACAGGGTCTTAACTATGGCTACACCTTC. Its protein product is CSSRTGQGLNYGYTF.

This clonotype is labeled large. V usage is TRBV20-1 and J usage is TRBJ2-1; D unresolved. The CDR3 is 11 residues long. V gave up 2 bases and J gave up 4 bases, with 3 bases separating them. Germline lookup yields CDR1 DFQATT and CDR2 SNEGSKA (reference sequence). CDR3 in amino acids: CSARLYNEQFF. The CDR3 nucleotides are TGCAGTGCTAGACTTTACAATGAGCAGTTCTTC.

By sample share, this clonotype is large (0.1 to 1%). V and J are TRBV2 and TRBJ2-3; 10 positions match TRBD1. With V trimmed by 6 bases and J by 6 bases, 6 bases remained unmatched. Per the germline V gene, CDR1 is SNHLY and CDR2 is FYNNEI. The CDR3 has 14 amino acids. The CDR3 protein is CASSDGTGVDTQYF. CDR3 nucleotide sequence: TGTGCCAGCAGCGATGGGACAGGGGTGGATACGCAGTATTTT. The whole variable domain, remainder taken from reference TRBV2 and TRBJ2-3, is EPEVTQTPSHQVTQMGQEVILRCVPISNHLYFYWYRQILGQKVEFLVSFYNNEISEKSEIFDDQFSVERPDGSNFTLKIRSTKLEDSAMYFCASSDGTGVDTQYFGPGTRLTVL.

This clonotype occurred a few times. A read error is possible here, since a much larger clone lies one base away. The chain joins TRBV25-1 to TRBJ2-1; either TRBD1 or TRBD2 may fit D (6 bases each). Trimming pared 4 bases from V and 15 bases from J, leaving 16 bases between. Germline CDR1 MGHDK, CDR2 SYGVNS. The CDR3 length is 12 residues. The CDR3 nucleotides are TGTGCCAGCAGTGGTCCTTCCGGGGGCGTGTTCTTC. Residues: CASSGPSGGVFF.

This clonotype is categorized as large. The chain employs TRBV13 and TRBJ2-7, with unresolved D. The V gene's germline CDR1 is PRHDT and CDR2 FYEKMQ (reference sequence). The V and J ends lost 3 bases and 6 bases respectively, with 15 bases between them. The CDR3 is 14 residues long. The CDR3 spells CASSFSLFAAEQYF. The CDR3 nucleotides read TGTGCCAGCAGCTTTAGCCTTTTCGCAGCCGAGCAGTACTTC.

In its sample, this clonotype ranks as large (0.1 to 1%). Here the CDR3 DNA reads TGTGCCAGCAGTTTTCTCGGGTACCAAGAGACCCAGTACTTC. Protein sequence: CASSFLGYQETQYF. V gene TRBV27 combines with J gene TRBJ2-5; D uncertain. This CDR3 spans 14 amino acids. V shed 3 bases and J shed 0 bases, with 8 bases lying between them. CDR1 MNHEY and CDR2 SMNVEV come from the germline V gene (reference sequence).

In regard to this clonotype: Given a much more abundant clone one base away, this may be a read error. The chain uses TRBV12-3 or TRBV12-4 and TRBJ2-7; D is possibly TRBD2 (6 bases). The CDR3 totals 13 residues. The CDR3 region is CVSSPGGTYEQYF. CDR3 coding DNA: TGTGTCAGCAGTCCCGGCGGGACCTACGAGCAGTACTTC.